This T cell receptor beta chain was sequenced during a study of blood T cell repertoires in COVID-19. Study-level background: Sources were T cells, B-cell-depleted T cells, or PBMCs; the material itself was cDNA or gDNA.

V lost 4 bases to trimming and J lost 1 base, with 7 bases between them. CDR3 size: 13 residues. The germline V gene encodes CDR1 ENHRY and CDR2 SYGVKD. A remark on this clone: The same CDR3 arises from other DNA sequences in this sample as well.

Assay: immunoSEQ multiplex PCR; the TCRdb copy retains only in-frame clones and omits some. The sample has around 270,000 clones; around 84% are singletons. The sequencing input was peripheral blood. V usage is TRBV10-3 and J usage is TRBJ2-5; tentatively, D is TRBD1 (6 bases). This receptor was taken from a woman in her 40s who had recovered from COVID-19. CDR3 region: CAISGTAQETQYF. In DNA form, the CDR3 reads TGTGCCATCAGTGGGACAGCCCAAGAGACCCAGTACTTC.